This T cell receptor beta chain was recovered during a study of radiation and T cells in renal cell carcinoma. The table came from immunoSEQ multiplex PCR; TCRdb's copy has only in-frame clones and leaves some out. The sample holds 90,000 to 95,000 clones; over 75% are singletons and the top ten take 5% to 8%. Of note for this clone: Its antigen is undetermined.

The trim removed 3 bases at V and 7 bases at J, leaving 6 bases unmatched. From germline, CDR1 is MNHEY and CDR2 SMNVEV (reference sequence). The CDR3 extends over 14 amino acids. Regarding time point: baseline pretreatment blood. The sample's treatment: 15 Gy SBRT to primary tumor, nephrectomy 4 weeks later. The patient's renal cell carcinoma had clear cell pathology. Regarding the study as a whole: Top tumor clonotypes rose in blood 2 weeks post-radiation, then contracted.

The material sequenced was blood, taken from a patient whose treatment included radiotherapy and nephrectomy. The chain recombines TRBV27 with TRBJ2-7, with TRBD2 identical over 10 bases. This clonotype was obtained from a man in his 60s with renal cell carcinoma. The CDR3 DNA is TGTGCCAGCAGTTTGAGCGGGAGGGCATGGGAGCAGTACTTC. Translation: CASSLSGRAWEQYF.